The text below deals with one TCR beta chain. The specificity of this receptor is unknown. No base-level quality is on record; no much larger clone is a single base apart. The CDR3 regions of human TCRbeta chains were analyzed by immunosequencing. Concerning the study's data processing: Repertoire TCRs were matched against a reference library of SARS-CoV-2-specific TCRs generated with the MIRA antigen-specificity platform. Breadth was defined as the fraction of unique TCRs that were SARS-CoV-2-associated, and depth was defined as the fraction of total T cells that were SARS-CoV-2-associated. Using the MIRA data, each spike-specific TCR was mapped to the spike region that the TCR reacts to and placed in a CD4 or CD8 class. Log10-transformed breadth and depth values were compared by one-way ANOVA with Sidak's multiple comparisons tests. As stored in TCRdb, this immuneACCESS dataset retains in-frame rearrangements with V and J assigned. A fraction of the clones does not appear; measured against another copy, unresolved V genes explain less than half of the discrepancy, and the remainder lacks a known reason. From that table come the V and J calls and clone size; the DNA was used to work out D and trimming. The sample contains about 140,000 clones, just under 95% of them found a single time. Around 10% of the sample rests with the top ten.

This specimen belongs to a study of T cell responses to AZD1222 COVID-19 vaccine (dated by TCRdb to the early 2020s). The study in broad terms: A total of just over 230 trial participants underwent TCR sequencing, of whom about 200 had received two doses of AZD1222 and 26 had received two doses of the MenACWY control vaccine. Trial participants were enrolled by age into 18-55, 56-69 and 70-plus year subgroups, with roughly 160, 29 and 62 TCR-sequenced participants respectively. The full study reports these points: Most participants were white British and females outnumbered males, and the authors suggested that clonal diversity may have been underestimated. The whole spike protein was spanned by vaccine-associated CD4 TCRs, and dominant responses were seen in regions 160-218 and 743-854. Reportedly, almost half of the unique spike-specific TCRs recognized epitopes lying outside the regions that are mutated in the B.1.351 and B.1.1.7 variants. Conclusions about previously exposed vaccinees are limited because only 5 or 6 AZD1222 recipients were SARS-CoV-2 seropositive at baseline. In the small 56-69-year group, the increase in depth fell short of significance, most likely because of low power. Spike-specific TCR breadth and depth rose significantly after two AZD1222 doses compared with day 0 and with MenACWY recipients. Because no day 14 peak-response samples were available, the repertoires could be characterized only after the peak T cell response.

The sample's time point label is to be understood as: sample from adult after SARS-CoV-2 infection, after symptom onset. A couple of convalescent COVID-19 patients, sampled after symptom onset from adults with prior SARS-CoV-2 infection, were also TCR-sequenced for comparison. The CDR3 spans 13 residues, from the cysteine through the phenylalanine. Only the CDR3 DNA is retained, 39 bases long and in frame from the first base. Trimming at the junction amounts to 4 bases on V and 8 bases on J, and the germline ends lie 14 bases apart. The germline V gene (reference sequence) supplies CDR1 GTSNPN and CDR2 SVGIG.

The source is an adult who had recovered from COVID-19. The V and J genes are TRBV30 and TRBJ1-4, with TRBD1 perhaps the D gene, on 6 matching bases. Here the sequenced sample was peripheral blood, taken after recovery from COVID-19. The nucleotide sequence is TGTGCCTGGAATAAACAGGGTTACGAAAAACTGTTTTTT. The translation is CAWNKQGYEKLFF.